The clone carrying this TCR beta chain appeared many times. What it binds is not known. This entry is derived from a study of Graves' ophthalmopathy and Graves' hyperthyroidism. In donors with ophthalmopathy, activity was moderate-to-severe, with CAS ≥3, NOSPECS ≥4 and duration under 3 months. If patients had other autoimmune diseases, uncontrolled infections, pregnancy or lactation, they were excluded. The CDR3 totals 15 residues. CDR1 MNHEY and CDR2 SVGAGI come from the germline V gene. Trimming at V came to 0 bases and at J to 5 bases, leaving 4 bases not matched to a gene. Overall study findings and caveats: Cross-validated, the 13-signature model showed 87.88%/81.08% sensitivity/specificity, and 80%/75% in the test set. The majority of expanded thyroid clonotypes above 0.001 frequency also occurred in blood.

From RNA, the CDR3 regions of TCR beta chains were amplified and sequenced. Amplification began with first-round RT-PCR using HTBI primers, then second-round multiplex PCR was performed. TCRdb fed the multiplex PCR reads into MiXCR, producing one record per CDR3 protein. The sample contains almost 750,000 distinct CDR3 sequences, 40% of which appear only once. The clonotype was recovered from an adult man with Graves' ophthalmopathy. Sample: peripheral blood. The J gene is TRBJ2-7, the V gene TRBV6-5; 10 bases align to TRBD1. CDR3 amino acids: CASSYSMGQGNEQYF. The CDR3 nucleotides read TGTGCCAGCAGTTACTCGATGGGACAGGGGAACGAGCAGTACTTC.